These 23 T cell receptor beta chains share one sample of origin, sequenced in a study of cytomegalovirus exposure and HLA in healthy donors. Sequencing used immunoSEQ multiplex PCR; TCRdb keeps in-frame clones, though not all of them. The table has about 89,000 clones, roughly 83% seen once. The sequencing input was PBMCs. These receptors all come from a woman between 18 and 30 years old in good health and CMV-seropositive.

V and J are TRBV5-1 and TRBJ2-5; 9 nucleotides match TRBD2. Per germline, CDR1 SGHRS and CDR2 YFSETQ. V trimming: 5 bases; J trimming: 0 bases; junction bases outside the gene matches: 8. This CDR3 region has 16 residues. Written as DNA, the CDR3 is TGCGCCAGCAGTCGGGGGAGCGGGGGGAACCAAGAGACCCAGTACTTC. It translates to CASSRGSGGNQETQYF.

This clone was found once. The rearrangement joins TRBV6-1 to TRBJ2-7; D may be TRBD1 (6 bases). The CDR3 has 13 residues. Germline V gene data show CDR1 as MNHNS and CDR2 as SASEGT. Deletions cut 6 bases from V and 4 bases from J, with 13 bases between. The CDR3 region is CASRRTVLYEQYF. Here the CDR3 DNA reads TGTGCCAGCAGGAGGACAGTACTTTACGAGCAGTACTTC.

This chain links TRBV4-1 with TRBJ1-2, with TRBD1 matching over 9 bases. CDR3 length equals 14 residues. Trimming removed 4 bases from V and 8 bases from J; junction bases left unmatched: 8. Germline lookup yields CDR1 MGHRA and CDR2 YSYEKL. In DNA, the CDR3 is TGCGCCAGCAGCCCGGGGACAGGGTCGGACGGCTACACCTTC. Residues: CASSPGTGSDGYTF.

The chain combines TRBV2 with TRBJ1-4; D may be TRBD1 (6 bases). V was pared by 4 bases and J by 0 bases, with 9 bases between. This CDR3 spans 15 amino acids. The V gene's germline CDR1 is SNHLY and CDR2 FYNNEI. The CDR3 loop is CASSVGQTTNEKLFF. The CDR3 bases are TGTGCCAGCAGTGTAGGACAGACAACTAATGAAAAACTGTTTTTT.

The chain uses TRBV5-1 and TRBJ2-3, with D perhaps matching TRBD2 (6 bases). Trimming left V 5 bases short and J 2 bases short, with 15 bases between. The CDR3 contains 15 residues. Per germline, CDR1 SGHRS and CDR2 YFSETQ. CDR3 DNA: TGCGCCAGCAGGTTAGCGGTTCTCATCACAGATACGCAGTATTTT. Its protein product is CASRLAVLITDTQYF.

The rearrangement links TRBV6-5 to TRBJ1-4; 9 bases are shared with TRBD1. This CDR3 comprises 15 residues. The V segment lost 3 bases and the J segment 12 bases; nucleotides outside the gene matches: 11. Per the germline V gene, CDR1 is MNHEY and CDR2 is SVGAGI. The chain's CDR3 is CASSYSVPTGGELFF. CDR3 DNA: TGTGCCAGCAGTTATTCCGTTCCTACAGGGGGCGAACTGTTTTTT.

The CDR3: CASSGEAGNEKLFF. CDR3 in DNA: TGTGCCAGCAGTGGGGAGGCAGGGAATGAAAAACTGTTTTTT. This chain uses TRBV6-1 with TRBJ1-4; possibly TRBD1 for D (5 bases). From germline, CDR1 is MNHNS and CDR2 SASEGT. Trimming pared 4 bases from V and 5 bases from J, leaving 11 bases between. This CDR3 has 14 amino acids.

The chain is built from TRBV11-2 and TRBJ1-1; D call uncertain. This CDR3 region has 13 residues. CDR1 is SGHAT, CDR2 FQNNGV, per germline. Trimming removed 7 bases from V and 5 bases from J, with 14 bases in between. Here the CDR3 DNA reads TGTGCCAGCAATAGTAACAGCGGGACTGAAGCTTTCTTT. Amino acids: CASNSNSGTEAFF. The full variable domain, rest sourced from reference TRBV11-2 and TRBJ1-1, is EAGVAQSPRYKIIEKRQSVAFWCNPISGHATLYWYQQILGQGPKLLIQFQNNGVVDDSQLPKDRFSAERLKGVDSTLKIQPAKLEDSAVYLCASNSNSGTEAFFGQGTRLTVV.

This sequence joins TRBV5-6 and TRBJ2-7; 12 bases are a match to TRBD2. The junction had 18 bases not matched to a gene; V was cut back by 5 bases and J by 3 bases. CDR1 SGHDT and CDR2 YYEEEE come from the germline V gene. The length of the CDR3 is 19 residues. The CDR3 region has the DNA TGTGCCAGCAGTGGAGTCGGGGAACGACTAGCGGGGGTAGGCTACGAGCAGTACTTC. Encoded protein: CASSGVGERLAGVGYEQYF.

The chain uses TRBV14 and TRBJ2-7, with 7 bases identical to TRBD1. The germline gives CDR1 SGHDN, CDR2 FVKESK. V was pared by 4 bases and J by 7 bases, with 10 bases of the junction left unmatched. CDR3 size: 14 residues. The CDR3 DNA follows: TGTGCCAGCAGCCCTCCGGGACAGTGGGTAGAGCAGTACTTC. Residues: CASSPPGQWVEQYF.

The V and J genes are TRBV28 and TRBJ1-1; 7 nucleotides match TRBD1. The CDR3 loop spans 16 amino acids. The germline CDR1 and CDR2 sequences are MDHEN and SYDVKM. V trimming: 3 bases; J trimming: 4 bases; junction bases outside the gene matches: 11. The DNA for the CDR3 is TGTGCCAGCAGTTTCCCGAAAGGGGGCTCGGTCACTGAAGCTTTCTTT. Protein: CASSFPKGGSVTEAFF.

This chain connects TRBV6-6 to TRBJ2-7; 8 bases are a match to TRBD1. The CDR3 length is 16 residues. Germline CDR1 reads MNHNY; CDR2 reads SVGAGI (reference sequence). V lost 2 bases and J lost 1; bases outside the gene matches: 7. The CDR3 loop is CASSYHRTGKSYEQYF. The DNA of the CDR3 is TGTGCCAGCAGTTACCACAGGACAGGGAAGTCCTACGAGCAGTACTTC.

The chain carries TRBV7-9 and TRBJ1-6; TRBD1 matches 7 bases. Germline-derived CDR1 and CDR2 are SEHNR and FQNEAQ (reference sequence). This CDR3 region has 18 residues. Trimming took 5 bases from V and 12 from J; bases not matched to a gene: 22. The CDR3 region has the DNA TGTGCCAGCAGCCCGGACAGGTTGCCCATCTCCGGATTTTTACCCCTCCACTTT. Protein product: CASSPDRLPISGFLPLHF.

The J gene is TRBJ1-1, the V gene TRBV19; D is undetermined. This CDR3 has 13 residues. The V gene's germline CDR1 is LNHDA and CDR2 SQIVND (reference sequence). Trimming cost V 3 bases and J 1 base, with 6 bases left between them. The CDR3 DNA is TGTGCCAGTAGTATTGAGGGGAACACTGAAGCTTTCTTT. It translates to CASSIEGNTEAFF.

The table lists this clone with many counts. This chain joins TRBV19 and TRBJ1-1; the D is unclear. From germline, CDR1 is LNHDA and CDR2 SQIVND (reference sequence). This CDR3 has 13 amino acids. The ends were cut back, 1 base at V and 6 bases at J, with 9 bases in the middle. This CDR3 reads CASSIVLGSEAFF. The CDR3 DNA sequence: TGTGCCAGTAGTATAGTTCTGGGCTCTGAAGCTTTCTTT. Full variable domain (missing parts from reference TRBV19 and TRBJ1-1): DGGITQSPKYLFRKEGQNVTLSCEQNLNHDAMYWYRQDPGQGLRLIYYSQIVNDFQKGDIAEGYSVSREKKESFPLTVTSAQKNPTAFYLCASSIVLGSEAFFGQGTRLTVV.

The genes are TRBV6-5 and TRBJ2-7; a weak D match, TRBD2 (7 bases). Trimming removed 6 bases at V and 0 bases at J, with 12 bases between. The CDR3 spans 14 residues. Per germline, CDR1 MNHEY and CDR2 SVGAGI. The CDR3 region is CASRGGRYSYEQYF. The CDR3 DNA follows: TGTGCCAGCAGGGGGGGGCGCTACTCCTACGAGCAGTACTTC.

V and J are TRBV5-1 and TRBJ1-2; 7 nucleotides agree with TRBD1. This CDR3 is built from 16 residues. V dropped 2 bases and J dropped 0; count of bases not matched to a gene: 7. CDR1 SGHRS and CDR2 YFSETQ come from the germline V gene. The CDR3 DNA sequence: TGCGCCAGCAGCTTCGGACAGGTAATAGCTAACTATGGCTACACCTTC. Protein product: CASSFGQVIANYGYTF.

The gene calls are TRBV30 and TRBJ1-1; 7 bases match TRBD1. The CDR3 sequence is 13 residues long. Germline V gives CDR1 GTSNPN, CDR2 SVGIG (reference sequence). The V and J ends lost 3 bases and 5 bases, in that order; junction bases with no gene match: 6. The DNA for the CDR3 is TGTGCCTGGAGCCGACAGGGAGGAACTGAAGCTTTCTTT. It is translated as CAWSRQGGTEAFF.

This chain joins TRBV6-5 and TRBJ2-4, with TRBD2 matching over 11 bases. The length of the CDR3 is 15 residues. Trimming cost V 6 bases and J 5 bases; bases outside gene matches: 6. Germline CDR1 and CDR2: MNHEY and SVGAGI. CDR3 sequence (DNA): TGTGCCAGCAGGGGGCTAGCGGGGGGCCAAAACATTCAGTACTTC. This codes for CASRGLAGGQNIQYF.

V is TRBV7-3 and J is TRBJ2-7, with D hard to call. V was clipped by 0 bases and J by 4 bases, with 7 bases between them. The CDR3 totals 13 residues. CDR1 and CDR2 from the germline V gene are SGHTA and FQGTGA. The CDR3 sequence: CASSLTIEYEQYF. The CDR3 region has the DNA TGTGCCAGCAGCTTAACTATTGAGTACGAGCAGTACTTC.

The gene calls are TRBV10-3 and TRBJ2-3; TRBD2 aligns across 9 bases. Germline V gene sequence: CDR1 ENHRY, CDR2 SYGVKD. The J segment lost 2 bases and the V segment lost 9 bases, leaving 9 bases of the junction unmatched. The CDR3 is 15 amino acids. The DNA for the CDR3 is TGTGCCATGGGAGTAGCGGGGGCGACCACAGATACGCAGTATTTT. Translated, it gives CAMGVAGATTDTQYF.

The V and J genes are TRBV28 and TRBJ1-5; 8 bases align to TRBD1. J was trimmed by 2 bases and V by 6 bases; bases with no gene match: 6. CDR1 and CDR2 (germline): MDHEN, SYDVKM. The CDR3 loop spans 15 amino acids. The CDR3 sequence is CASSAQGAGNQPQHF. Here the CDR3 DNA reads TGTGCCAGCAGCGCGCAGGGGGCCGGCAATCAGCCCCAGCATTTT.

The genes are TRBV27 and TRBJ1-2; TRBD1 aligns across 12 bases. Germline CDR1 MNHEY, CDR2 SMNVEV (reference sequence). J gave up 7 bases and V 8 bases, and 8 bases lay outside the gene matches. The CDR3 spans 14 residues. In nucleotides, the CDR3 is TGTGCCAGCGGAACCGGGACAGGGGGCCGTGGCTACACCTTC. This sequence encodes CASGTGTGGRGYTF.